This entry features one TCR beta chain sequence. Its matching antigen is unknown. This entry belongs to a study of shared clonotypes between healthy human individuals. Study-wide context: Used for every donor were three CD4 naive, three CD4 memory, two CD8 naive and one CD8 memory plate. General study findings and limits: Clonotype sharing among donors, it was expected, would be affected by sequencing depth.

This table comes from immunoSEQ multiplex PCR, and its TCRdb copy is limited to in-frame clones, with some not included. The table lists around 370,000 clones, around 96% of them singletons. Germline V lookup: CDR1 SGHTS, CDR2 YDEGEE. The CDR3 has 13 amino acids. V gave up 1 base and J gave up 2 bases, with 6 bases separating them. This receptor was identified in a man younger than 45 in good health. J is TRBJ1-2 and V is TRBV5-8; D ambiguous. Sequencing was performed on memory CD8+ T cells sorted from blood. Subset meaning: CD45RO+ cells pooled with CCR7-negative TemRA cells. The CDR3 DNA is TGTGCCAGCAGCTTGCGTAAGAACTATGGCTACACCTTC. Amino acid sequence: CASSLRKNYGYTF.